The 30 T cell receptor beta chains in this list originate from one sample, sequenced in a study of blood T cell repertoires in COVID-19. TCRdb's table, derived via immunoSEQ multiplex PCR, lists solely in-frame clones and lacks some. The sample lists roughly 90,000 clones; approximately 80% were seen once. Sequencing was performed on peripheral blood. The receptors stem from a woman aged 80 or over with active or convalescent COVID-19.

The V gene is TRBV3-1 (or the pseudogene TRBV3-2), the J gene TRBJ1-2; 11 bases fit TRBD1. The CDR3 runs 17 residues. The V gene end was trimmed by 3 bases and the J gene end by 3 bases; junction bases not matched to a gene: 9. Looked up from germline, CDR1 is LGHDT and CDR2 is YNNKEL (reference sequence). The DNA of the CDR3 is TGTGCCAGCAGCCACTCCGGGACAGGGGGGTATTACTATGGCTACACCTTC. Protein: CASSHSGTGGYYYGYTF.

The chain couples TRBV9 to TRBJ2-1, with 9 bases fitting TRBD2. With V trimmed by 2 bases and J by 0 bases, 3 bases remained unmatched. The CDR3 sequence is 16 residues long. Germline V gene data show CDR1 as SGDLS and CDR2 as YYNGEE. CDR3 sequence reads: CASSVIAGASYNEQFF. CDR3 coding DNA: TGTGCCAGCAGCGTTATAGCGGGAGCCTCCTACAATGAGCAGTTCTTC. The whole variable domain, remainder taken from reference TRBV9 and TRBJ2-1, is DSGVTQTPKHLITATGQRVTLRCSPRSGDLSVYWYQQSLDQGLQFLIQYYNGEERAKGNILERFSAQQFPDLHSELNLSSLELGDSALYFCASSVIAGASYNEQFFGPGTRLTVL.

The J gene is TRBJ1-2, the V gene TRBV27; 8 bases are a match to TRBD1. The V gene's germline CDR1 is MNHEY and CDR2 SMNVEV (reference sequence). V was clipped by 8 bases and J by 4 bases; unmatched bases: 9. The CDR3 extends over 14 amino acids. CDR3 bases: TGTGCCAGCCGACCTAGGACAGGGACCTATGGCTACACCTTC. It specifies CASRPRTGTYGYTF.

The rearrangement links TRBV6-6 to TRBJ2-7; D call uncertain. The CDR3 runs to 11 residues. The V end lost 10 bases, the J end lost 1 base, and 8 bases lay between the germline ends. Germline-derived CDR1 and CDR2 are MNHNY and SVGAGI (reference sequence). The DNA of the CDR3 is TGTGCCACTACAGCATCCTACGAGCAGTACTTC. Its protein is CATTASYEQYF.

This clone was detected once. The chain recombines TRBV28 with TRBJ1-2, with unresolved D. Deletions cut 3 bases from V and 10 bases from J, with 15 bases between. CDR1 and CDR2 (germline): MDHEN, SYDVKM. CDR3 length equals 13 residues. The CDR3 region is CASSFSDIGVYTF. The CDR3 DNA sequence: TGTGCCAGCAGTTTTTCAGACATCGGTGTCTACACCTTC.

The chain couples TRBV5-1 to TRBJ2-1; a weak D match, TRBD2 (6 bases). The CDR3 is 16 amino acids. Trimming stripped 0 bases from V and 1 base from J, with 11 bases between. Germline lookup yields CDR1 SGHRS and CDR2 YFSETQ. The CDR3 DNA sequence: TGCGCCAGCAGCTTGGCCGGAGGGGTATCCTACAATGAGCAGTTCTTC. Translation gives CASSLAGGVSYNEQFF.

This sequence joins TRBV2 and TRBJ1-4; 8 bases are a match to TRBD1. Per the germline V gene, CDR1 is SNHLY and CDR2 is FYNNEI. V lost 6 bases and J lost 4; bases outside the gene matches: 7. This CDR3 has 15 residues. CDR3 nucleotide sequence: TGTGCCAGCAGACTAGACAGGGGATTTAATGAAAAACTGTTTTTT. It codes for CASRLDRGFNEKLFF.

The chain combines TRBV6-1 with TRBJ2-1; weak D call: TRBD1 (5 bases). V was shortened by 0 bases and J by 3 bases, with 15 bases between the two germline ends. Germline V lookup: CDR1 MNHNS, CDR2 SASEGT. This CDR3 has 17 amino acids. The CDR3 reads CASSEAVAGHFYNEQFF. In DNA form, the CDR3 reads TGTGCCAGCAGTGAAGCTGTGGCAGGGCACTTCTACAATGAGCAGTTCTTC.

The chain uses TRBV7-3 and TRBJ1-1; 9 bases are shared with TRBD1. There are 13 residues in the CDR3. Germline V gene lookup returns CDR1 SGHTA and CDR2 FQGTGA. Losses at the gene ends were 2 bases for V and 11 bases for J; bases not matched to a gene: 6. CDR3 in amino acids: CASSLGTGSTAFF. The CDR3 DNA follows: TGTGCCAGCAGCTTAGGGACAGGGAGCACGGCTTTCTTT.

V is TRBV7-9 and J is TRBJ2-3; 8 bases match TRBD2. The CDR3 spans 14 residues. The trim removed 7 bases at V and 6 bases at J, leaving 9 bases unmatched. The germline gives CDR1 SEHNR, CDR2 FQNEAQ (reference sequence). The CDR3 here is CASTPSGRGDTQYF. For the CDR3, the DNA is TGTGCCAGCACCCCAAGCGGGAGAGGCGATACGCAGTATTTT.

The gene calls are TRBV5-4 and TRBJ1-6; D is unresolved. Germline V gene data show CDR1 as SGHNT and CDR2 as YYREEE (reference sequence). With 0 bases removed from V and 3 bases from J, the gap between germline ends came to 10 bases. This CDR3 comprises 16 residues. The CDR3 here is CASSLERTNYNSPLHF. DNA of the CDR3: TGTGCCAGCAGCTTGGAACGAACAAACTATAATTCACCCCTCCACTTT. The full variable domain, with the rest looked up from reference TRBV5-4 and TRBJ1-6, is ETGVTQSPTHLIKTRGQQVTLRCSSQSGHNTVSWYQQALGQGPQFIFQYYREEENGRGNFPPRFSGLQFPNYSSELNVNALELDDSALYLCASSLERTNYNSPLHFGNGTRLTVT.

The chain couples TRBV5-1 to TRBJ2-1; D is possibly TRBD2 (7 bases). From germline, CDR1 is SGHRS and CDR2 YFSETQ. The V end lost 4 bases, the J end lost 5 bases, and 16 bases lay between the germline ends. The CDR3 covers 15 residues. The CDR3 DNA reads TGCGCCAGCAGCCGAGAAGGGGGGGAACACAATGAGCAGTTCTTC. Amino acids: CASSREGGEHNEQFF.

The chain links TRBV6-4 to TRBJ1-6; weak D call: TRBD1 (6 bases). This CDR3 contains 17 residues. V was pared by 0 bases and J by 4 bases, with 13 bases between. CDR1 MRHNA and CDR2 SNTAGT come from the germline V gene. The CDR3: CASSDSAGANYNSPLHF. CDR3 bases: TGTGCCAGCAGTGACTCGGCAGGGGCTAATTATAATTCACCCCTCCACTTT.

The chain links TRBV28 to TRBJ1-2; weak D call: TRBD1 (5 bases). This CDR3 has 12 residues. Trimming left V 11 bases short and J 3 bases short, with 13 bases between. Germline loops: CDR1 MDHEN, CDR2 SYDVKM. CDR3 nucleotides: TGTGCCTGTACAGGTTCCGACTATGGCTACACCTTC. Amino acids: CACTGSDYGYTF.

V gene TRBV9 combines with J gene TRBJ2-2; the D gene is possibly TRBD1 (5 bases). Looked up from germline, CDR1 is SGDLS and CDR2 is YYNGEE. This CDR3 has 14 amino acids. V lost 0 bases, J lost 7 bases, and 10 bases lay in between. This CDR3 is CASSVEGLGGELFF. For the CDR3, the DNA is TGTGCCAGCAGCGTAGAGGGGCTCGGCGGGGAGCTGTTTTTT. The complete variable domain, with remaining parts taken from reference TRBV9 and TRBJ2-2, reads DSGVTQTPKHLITATGQRVTLRCSPRSGDLSVYWYQQSLDQGLQFLIQYYNGEERAKGNILERFSAQQFPDLHSELNLSSLELGDSALYFCASSVEGLGGELFFGEGSRLTVL.

J is TRBJ2-5 and V is TRBV28; the match to TRBD1 covers 7 bases. The length of the CDR3 is 13 residues. Unmatched junction bases numbered 9, after V lost 5 bases and J lost 9 bases. Germline V lookup: CDR1 MDHEN, CDR2 SYDVKM. Here the CDR3 reads CASSLGTASPQYF. The CDR3 bases are TGTGCCAGCAGTCTGGGGACAGCTAGTCCCCAGTACTTC.

The chain has TRBV6-5 and TRBJ1-2; D gene uncertain. Germline V gene data show CDR1 as MNHEY and CDR2 as SVGAGI. CDR3 length: 13 residues. Trimming removed 5 bases at V and 4 bases at J, with 11 bases between. The CDR3 is CASSPHPPYGYTF. Written as DNA, the CDR3 is TGTGCCAGCAGTCCACATCCGCCCTATGGCTACACCTTC.

The rearrangement uses TRBV3-1 (or the pseudogene TRBV3-2) and TRBJ2-2; 10 nucleotides line up with TRBD2. The CDR3 length is 15 residues. The trim removed 4 bases at V and 6 bases at J, leaving 5 bases unmatched. Germline CDR1 is LGHDT and CDR2 is YNNKEL (reference sequence). The CDR3 nucleotides read TGTGCCAGCAGCCTCAGCGGGAGGGGTGCCGGGGAGCTGTTTTTT. This sequence encodes CASSLSGRGAGELFF.

J is TRBJ2-1 and V is TRBV7-6; TRBD2 matches 9 bases. Germline V gives CDR1 SGHVS, CDR2 FNYEAQ. This CDR3 region has 17 residues. Trimming cost V 2 bases and J 8 bases; bases outside gene matches: 13. CDR3 DNA sequence: TGTGCCAGCAGCTTACGGGGTGGCGGGAGGGCCTGGGATGAGCAGTTCTTC. Translated, it gives CASSLRGGGRAWDEQFF.

V gene TRBV28 combines with J gene TRBJ1-2; no clear D. CDR1 and CDR2 from the germline V gene are MDHEN and SYDVKM. The V end was cut by 6 bases, the J end by 3 bases, with 8 bases between. The CDR3 runs 12 residues. The CDR3 DNA sequence: TGTGCCAGCAGCGAGGCGTACTATGGCTACACCTTC. Translation: CASSEAYYGYTF.

This clone was seen once. The chain has TRBV5-1 and TRBJ2-2, with 7 nucleotides matching TRBD2. Trimming took 0 bases from V and 2 from J; bases not matched to a gene: 4. Looked up from germline, CDR1 is SGHRS and CDR2 is YFSETQ. The CDR3 has 16 residues. In DNA form, the CDR3 reads TGCGCCAGCAGCTTGGAACTAGCGAGAAACACCGGGGAGCTGTTTTTT. Protein: CASSLELARNTGELFF. The full variable domain, in which reference TRBV5-1 and TRBJ2-2 provide the parts outside the CDR3, is KAGVTQTPRYLIKTRGQQVTLSCSPISGHRSVSWYQQTPGQGLQFLFEYFSETQRNKGNFPGRFSGRQFSNSRSEMNVSTLELGDSALYLCASSLELARNTGELFFGEGSRLTVL.

The chain employs TRBV28 and TRBJ1-1; D is unclear. CDR1 is MDHEN and CDR2 is SYDVKM in the germline V gene. V was pared by 6 bases and J by 1 base, with 12 bases between. The CDR3 totals 14 residues. CDR3 nucleotides: TGTGCCAGCAGCCCCCCCTACGGGAACACTGAAGCTTTCTTT. Translating it yields CASSPPYGNTEAFF.

This clone was observed once. For the CDR3, the DNA is TGTGCCAGCCGGGACAGGGTACTCGAGCAGTACTTC. Amino acids: CASRDRVLEQYF. The chain employs TRBV2 and TRBJ2-7; 9 positions match TRBD1. V lost 8 bases to trimming and J lost 6 bases; unmatched junction nucleotides: 5. Germline-derived CDR1 and CDR2 are SNHLY and FYNNEI. The CDR3 totals 12 residues.

V and J are TRBV10-3 and TRBJ2-3, with D possibly TRBD1 on 7 matching bases. The germline V gene encodes CDR1 ENHRY and CDR2 SYGVKD. Trimming stripped 2 bases from V and 0 bases from J, with 15 bases between. The CDR3 contains 17 residues. The CDR3 here is CAISEGQGGGSTDTQYF. CDR3 DNA sequence: TGTGCCATCAGTGAGGGGCAGGGGGGCGGCAGCACAGATACGCAGTATTTT.

The DNA of the CDR3 is TGTGCCAGCAGTGAAGCACCGAGGGGGGGGACTGAAGCTTTCTTT. Protein sequence: CASSEAPRGGTEAFF. V usage is TRBV6-1 and J usage is TRBJ1-1, with D possibly being TRBD1 (6 bases). The germline gives CDR1 MNHNS, CDR2 SASEGT. V was trimmed by 0 bases and J by 5 bases, leaving 13 bases between them. The CDR3 spans 15 residues.

This CDR3 is CASSLGGGKALNEQFF. Here the CDR3 DNA reads TGTGCCAGCAGCCTCGGGGGGGGAAAGGCCCTCAATGAGCAGTTCTTC. The gene calls are TRBV7-6 and TRBJ2-1; 8 bases are shared with TRBD2. The ends lost 5 bases at V and 6 bases at J; junction bases unmatched: 12. The CDR3 has 16 residues. The germline CDR1 and CDR2 sequences are SGHVS and FNYEAQ.

Here the CDR3 DNA reads TGTGCCAGCAGCCAAGGGCACTATGGCTACACCTTC. It encodes CASSQGHYGYTF. This chain links TRBV3-1 (or the pseudogene TRBV3-2) with TRBJ1-2; D is unclear. The V gene lost 1 base and the J gene lost 3 bases, with 3 bases spanning the gap. The germline gives CDR1 LGHDT, CDR2 YNNKEL (reference sequence). CDR3 size: 12 residues.

This clone was picked up one time. This chain links TRBV19 with TRBJ2-1, with 7 bases matching TRBD2. The CDR3 runs to 16 residues. V trimming: 3 bases; J trimming: 3 bases; junction bases outside the gene matches: 8. Germline V lookup: CDR1 LNHDA, CDR2 SQIVND (reference sequence). The CDR3 bases are TGTGCCAGTAGTATGCAGCTAGCGGCGGGCTACAATGAGCAGTTCTTC. It encodes CASSMQLAAGYNEQFF.

CDR3 bases: TGTGCCAGTAGTCGCGGACAGGGGATCTCCTACAATGAGCAGTTCTTC. Its translation is CASSRGQGISYNEQFF. V is TRBV19 and J is TRBJ2-1; 9 bases line up with TRBD1. The CDR3 has 16 amino acids. Per the germline V gene, CDR1 is LNHDA and CDR2 is SQIVND (reference sequence). J lost 0 bases, V lost 5 bases, and 5 bases had no gene match.

J is TRBJ2-2 and V is TRBV7-6, with TRBD1 identical over 10 bases. Germline V gene sequence: CDR1 SGHVS, CDR2 FNYEAQ. Germline trimming cut 4 bases from V and 6 bases from J; bases unmatched to any gene: 14. The length of the CDR3 is 18 residues. In DNA, the CDR3 is TGTGCCAGCAGCTCTAGACCCGCCGGGACAGGGGACGCCGGGGAGCTGTTTTTT. It specifies CASSSRPAGTGDAGELFF.